This record concerns one T cell receptor beta chain sequence. This entry is derived from a study of blood T cell repertoires in COVID-19. In the study overall: COVID-19 samples, acute and convalescent, were from the United States, Italy and Spain.

Assay used: immunoSEQ multiplex PCR; TCRdb lists only in-frame clones, some missing. The data show about 150,000 clones, with about four fifths seen just once and 13% held by the top ten. The germline CDR1 and CDR2 sequences are SGHVS and FNYEAQ. The CDR3 is 13 residues long. Specimen: peripheral blood. The sequence was obtained from a man between 65 and 85 years old who had recovered from COVID-19. J is TRBJ2-5 and V is TRBV7-6, with TRBD2 matching 10 bases. With the DNA end fitting TRBJ2-7 better, the J assignment may be wrong. CDR3 residues: CASSSGTSDEQYF. DNA of the CDR3: TGTGCCAGCAGCTCCGGGACTAGCGACGAGCAGTACTTC.